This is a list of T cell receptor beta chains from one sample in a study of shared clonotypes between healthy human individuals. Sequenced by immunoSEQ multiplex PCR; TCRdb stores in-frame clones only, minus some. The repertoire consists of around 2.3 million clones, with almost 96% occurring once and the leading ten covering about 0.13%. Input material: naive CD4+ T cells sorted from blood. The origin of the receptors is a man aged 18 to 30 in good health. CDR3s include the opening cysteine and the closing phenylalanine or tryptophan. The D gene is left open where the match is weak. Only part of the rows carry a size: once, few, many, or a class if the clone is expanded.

CDR3nt: TGTGCCATCACTTCGACAGGGAACGGAGATACGCAGTATTTT; CDR3aa: CAITSTGNGDTQYF; v_gene: TRBV10-3; len: 14; j_gene: TRBJ2-3; abundance: NA; d_gene: TRBD1
CDR3nt: TGCGCCAGCAGCTCGTCGGCATGGGGCAGGGAAATGAACACTGAAGCTTTCTTT; CDR3aa: CASSSSAWGREMNTEAFF; v_gene: TRBV5-1; len: 18; j_gene: TRBJ1-1; abundance: NA; d_gene: NA
CDR3nt: TGTGCCAGCAGCTTACAGGGGATATCCTACGAGCAGTACTTC; CDR3aa: CASSLQGISYEQYF; v_gene: TRBV7-2; len: 14; j_gene: TRBJ2-7; abundance: NA; d_gene: NA
CDR3nt: TGCGCCAGCAGCCAAGGCGCTAGCGGGGACTCCTACAATGAGCAGTTCTTC; CDR3aa: CASSQGASGDSYNEQFF; v_gene: TRBV4-3; len: 17; j_gene: TRBJ2-1; abundance: once; d_gene: TRBD2
CDR3nt: TGCGCCAGCGGGCCGCTACCGGGAGAGACCCAGTACTTC; CDR3aa: CASGPLPGETQYF; v_gene: TRBV5-1; len: 13; j_gene: TRBJ2-5; abundance: NA; d_gene: NA
CDR3nt: TGTGCTAGCAGCTTGGAACAGGGGGCGAAAAACACTGAAGCTTTCTTT; CDR3aa: CASSLEQGAKNTEAFF; v_gene: TRBV5-6; len: 16; j_gene: TRBJ1-1; abundance: NA; d_gene: TRBD1
CDR3nt: TGTGCCAGTACATCCAGTAGCTCCTACGAGCAGTACTTC; CDR3aa: CASTSSSSYEQYF; v_gene: TRBV19; len: 13; j_gene: TRBJ2-7; abundance: once; d_gene: NA
CDR3nt: TGTGCCAGCAGCTTGTTGACAGGAAAGGGAGGCTACACCTTC; CDR3aa: CASSLLTGKGGYTF; v_gene: TRBV5-5; len: 14; j_gene: TRBJ1-2; abundance: few; d_gene: NA
CDR3nt: TGCGCCAGCGGGACAGGGACCTACGAGCAGTACTTC; CDR3aa: CASGTGTYEQYF; v_gene: TRBV5-1; len: 12; j_gene: TRBJ2-7; abundance: NA; d_gene: TRBD1
CDR3nt: TGTGCCAGCAGCTCACGACTAGCGGATTACAATGAGCAGTTCTTC; CDR3aa: CASSSRLADYNEQFF; v_gene: TRBV9; len: 15; j_gene: TRBJ2-1; abundance: NA; d_gene: TRBD2
CDR3nt: TGTGCCAGCAGCTTATCGGCAGATACGCAGTATTTT; CDR3aa: CASSLSADTQYF; v_gene: TRBV11-3; len: 12; j_gene: TRBJ2-3; abundance: NA; d_gene: NA